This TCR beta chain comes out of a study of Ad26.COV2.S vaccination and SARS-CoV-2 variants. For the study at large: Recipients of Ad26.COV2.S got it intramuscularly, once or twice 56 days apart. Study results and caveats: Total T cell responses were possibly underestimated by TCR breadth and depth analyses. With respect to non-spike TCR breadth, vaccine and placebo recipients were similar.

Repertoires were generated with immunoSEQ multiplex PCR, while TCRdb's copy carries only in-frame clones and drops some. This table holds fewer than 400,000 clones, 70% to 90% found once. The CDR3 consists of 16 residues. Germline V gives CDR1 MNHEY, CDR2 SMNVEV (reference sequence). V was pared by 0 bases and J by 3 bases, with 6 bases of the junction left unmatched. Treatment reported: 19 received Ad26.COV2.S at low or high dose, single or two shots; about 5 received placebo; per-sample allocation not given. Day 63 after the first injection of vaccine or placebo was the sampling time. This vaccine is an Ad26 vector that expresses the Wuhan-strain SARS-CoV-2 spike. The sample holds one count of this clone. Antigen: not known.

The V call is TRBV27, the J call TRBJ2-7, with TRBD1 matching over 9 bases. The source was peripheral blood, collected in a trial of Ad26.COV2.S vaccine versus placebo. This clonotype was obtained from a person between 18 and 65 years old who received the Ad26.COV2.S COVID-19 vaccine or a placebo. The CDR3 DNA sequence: TGTGCCAGCAGTTTATCTGGACAGGGGACTCACTACGAGCAGTACTTC. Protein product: CASSLSGQGTHYEQYF.